The rows below give T cell receptor beta chains drawn from one sample of a study of Ad26.COV2.S vaccination and SARS-CoV-2 variants. Clones were read by immunoSEQ multiplex PCR, and TCRdb kept only the in-frame ones, dropping some. The sample carries hundreds of thousands of clones, roughly 90% recorded once. This sample comprised peripheral blood, obtained in a trial of Ad26.COV2.S vaccine versus placebo. The source is a person aged 18-60 years who received the Ad26.COV2.S COVID-19 vaccine or a placebo. Each CDR3 is given with its conserved first and last residue. Fields, in order: D gene, V gene, J gene, clone size, CDR3 protein, CDR3 DNA. D genes are given only for firm matches. Rows may omit the clone size; those that give it use once, few, many or a size class.

TRBD1	TRBV5-4	TRBJ1-2	.	CASSPTGIYGYTF	TGTGCCAGCAGCCCGACAGGGATCTATGGCTACACCTTC
.	TRBV4-1	TRBJ2-1	.	CASSQESQRYNEQFF	TGCGCCAGCAGCCAAGAGTCCCAGCGATACAATGAGCAGTTCTTC
.	TRBV7-9	TRBJ2-5	.	CASTQRKGASQETQYF	TGTGCCAGCACCCAACGAAAGGGCGCCTCCCAAGAGACCCAGTACTTC
.	TRBV2	TRBJ2-5	.	CASSVFIQETQYF	TGTGCCAGCAGTGTGTTCATCCAAGAGACCCAGTACTTC
TRBD2	TRBV4-2	TRBJ2-7	.	CASSRGGLAGVGEQYF	TGTGCCAGCAGCCGGGGGGGACTAGCGGGAGTGGGAGAGCAGTACTTC
.	TRBV20-1	TRBJ1-1	few	CSAPVNTEAFF	TGCAGTGCTCCGGTGAACACTGAAGCTTTCTTT
.	TRBV5-1	TRBJ1-2	.	CASSVGTLYGYTF	TGCGCCAGCAGCGTCGGGACACTCTATGGCTACACCTTC
.	TRBV6-2/TRBV6-3	TRBJ2-5	.	CASSYSSGQETQYF	TGTGCCAGCAGTTATTCCTCTGGTCAAGAGACCCAGTACTTC
.	TRBV9	TRBJ1-4	.	CATWGKDEKLFF	TGTGCCACCTGGGGAAAGGATGAAAAACTGTTTTTT
.	TRBV4-3	TRBJ2-5	.	CASSLGGVMGRETQYF	TGCGCCAGCAGCCTGGGTGGGGTTATGGGTCGAGAGACCCAGTACTTC